These 24 T cell receptor beta chains were sequenced from one sample in a study of control samples from healthy donors and cancer patients (dated by TCRdb to about 2020). Receptors were amplified or captured by the immunoSEQ multiplex PCR assay. TCRdb re-hosts the immuneACCESS table, in-frame sequences only. Its copies lack some clones; in the studies checked, an unresolved V gene accounts for under half of them, and the cause for the rest is not known. Present in this sample are 150,000 to 200,000 clones, 90% to 95% of which were seen just once. The top ten clonotypes cover 1.1% to 1.5% of the sample. Sequenced input: blood. These receptors all come from a woman in her late teens or twenties in good health.

This sequence joins TRBV5-4 and TRBJ2-1; TRBD1 agrees at 11 bases. With 4 bases clipped from V and 6 bases from J, the junction kept 3 bases outside the gene matches. This CDR3 comprises 14 residues. Germline CDR1 reads SGHNT; CDR2 reads YYREEE (reference sequence). The CDR3 loop reads CASSGGTGGNEQFF. For the CDR3, the DNA is TGTGCCAGCAGCGGGGGGACAGGGGGCAATGAGCAGTTCTTC.

The J gene is TRBJ2-7, the V gene TRBV5-4; 8 bases are a match to TRBD2. Per the germline V gene, CDR1 is SGHNT and CDR2 is YYREEE (reference sequence). The CDR3 is made up of 14 amino acids. Trimming removed 4 bases from V and 4 bases from J; junction bases left unmatched: 7. CDR3 nucleotide sequence: TGTGCCAGCAGCCTCGACGGACTAGCTTACGAGCAGTACTTC. This translates into CASSLDGLAYEQYF.

This chain joins TRBV4-1 and TRBJ1-2; 9 nucleotides match TRBD1. Germline V CDR1 and CDR2: MGHRA, YSYEKL. This CDR3 is built from 16 residues. J lost 2 bases, V lost 0 bases, and 4 bases had no gene match. The CDR3: CASSQDSTGGNYGYTF. CDR3 bases: TGCGCCAGCAGCCAAGATAGCACAGGGGGCAACTATGGCTACACCTTC.

V is TRBV29-1 and J is TRBJ2-7; no definite D call. Germline V gene data show CDR1 as SQVTM and CDR2 as ANQGSEA. V gave up 3 bases and J gave up 4 bases, with 10 bases separating them. The CDR3 consists of 12 residues. CDR3 sequence: CSVDSIVYEQYF. As DNA, the CDR3 is TGCAGCGTTGATTCGATAGTTTACGAGCAGTACTTC.

This chain joins TRBV10-3 and TRBJ1-1; possibly TRBD1 for D (5 bases). Per germline, CDR1 ENHRY and CDR2 SYGVKD. The CDR3 contains 15 residues. Trimming cost V 2 bases and J 4 bases, with 14 bases left between them. DNA for the CDR3: TGTGCCATCAGTGAGGAGGGGTTGAGAACCACTGAAGCTTTCTTT. Protein: CAISEEGLRTTEAFF.

V is TRBV18 and J is TRBJ2-5; 10 bases fit TRBD1. The length of the CDR3 is 14 residues. Trimming removed 1 base from V and 4 bases from J; junction bases left unmatched: 0. In germline, CDR1 is KGHSH, CDR2 LQKENI. The CDR3 DNA sequence: TGTGCCAGCTCACCACGGGACAGGGGAGAGACCCAGTACTTC. Its protein product is CASSPRDRGETQYF.

With respect to this clone: No conserved phenylalanine or tryptophan is present at the end of the CDR3, so a read error is the likely explanation. The rearrangement links TRBV5-4 to TRBJ1-1; 9 bases align to TRBD1. Trimming took 3 bases from V and 11 from J; bases not matched to a gene: 11. The CDR3 consists of 14 residues. Germline loops: CDR1 SGHNT, CDR2 YYREEE (reference sequence). The CDR3: CASSSSRDREAAFL. Here the CDR3 DNA reads TGTGCCAGCAGCTCTAGCCGGGACAGGGAAGCGGCTTTCCTT.

The rearrangement joins TRBV12-3 or TRBV12-4 to TRBJ1-4; D is unresolved. With 5 bases removed from V and 7 bases from J, the gap between germline ends came to 8 bases. CDR3 length: 12 residues. The CDR3 loop reads CASSPRGEKLFF. CDR3 bases: TGTGCCAGCAGTCCCCGGGGTGAAAAACTGTTTTTT.

V and J are TRBV4-3 and TRBJ2-7; 11 nucleotides line up with TRBD1. V gave up 3 bases and J gave up 2 bases; unmatched junction bases: 0. Germline CDR1 is LGHNA and CDR2 is YSLEER. CDR3 size: 14 residues. The CDR3 DNA is TGCGCCAGCAGCCAGGGACAGGGGGCCTACGAGCAGTACTTC. Its translation: CASSQGQGAYEQYF.

V gene TRBV28 combines with J gene TRBJ1-2; D ambiguous. V shed 7 bases and J shed 5 bases, with 14 bases lying between them. The CDR3 contains 13 residues. Germline assignment: CDR1 MDHEN and CDR2 SYDVKM. The CDR3, as DNA: TGTGCCAGCACCGAACTTTATAGGTATGGCTACACCTTC. Translating it yields CASTELYRYGYTF.

This chain connects TRBV5-6 to TRBJ1-1; D uncertain. The CDR3 contains 12 residues. Germline CDR1 and CDR2: SGHDT and YYEEEE. Trimming stripped 2 bases from V and 3 bases from J, with 5 bases between. This CDR3 reads CASSFWDTEAFF. In DNA, the CDR3 is TGTGCCAGCAGCTTCTGGGACACTGAAGCTTTCTTT.

V and J are TRBV18 and TRBJ1-1, with a possible D match to TRBD1 (5 bases). CDR1 and CDR2 from the germline V gene are KGHSH and LQKENI. V was clipped by 5 bases and J by 0 bases, with 10 bases between them. The CDR3 is 14 residues long. The CDR3 loop is CASSTSGVNTEAFF. CDR3 in DNA: TGTGCCAGCTCAACTTCGGGGGTGAACACTGAAGCTTTCTTT.

The J gene is TRBJ2-7, the V gene TRBV29-1; a weak D match, TRBD1 (6 bases). Trimming pared 5 bases from V and 4 bases from J, leaving 6 bases between. Germline assignment: CDR1 SQVTM and CDR2 ANQGSEA. The CDR3 has 10 residues. CDR3 protein: CSVRGYEQYF. The CDR3 DNA reads TGCAGCGTTAGGGGGTACGAGCAGTACTTC.

This clone was seen once. The chain carries TRBV19 and TRBJ1-2; 8 bases match TRBD1. The J segment lost 5 bases and the V segment lost 5 bases, leaving 1 base of the junction unmatched. The CDR3 consists of 12 residues. Germline assignment: CDR1 LNHDA and CDR2 SQIVND (reference sequence). CDR3 region: CASSRTGYGYTF. CDR3 sequence (DNA): TGTGCCAGTAGTCGGACAGGGTATGGCTACACCTTC.

This clone appeared a few times. V gene TRBV28 combines with J gene TRBJ1-2, with 9 bases lining up with TRBD1. The germline gives CDR1 MDHEN, CDR2 SYDVKM. CDR3 size: 17 residues. V was clipped by 7 bases and J by 3 bases; unmatched bases: 15. The CDR3 nucleotides read TGTGCCAGCATTCCGGGACAGGGCATTATACCTTACTATGGCTACACCTTC. Translation gives CASIPGQGIIPYYGYTF.

J is TRBJ1-1 and V is TRBV18, with TRBD1 identical over 10 bases. V shed 3 bases and J 6 bases; nucleotides not matched to a gene: 7. Per germline, CDR1 KGHSH and CDR2 LQKENI. CDR3 length: 15 amino acids. CDR3 amino acids: CASSPRTGGSSEAFF. The CDR3 nucleotides are TGTGCCAGCTCACCGCGGACAGGGGGGTCATCTGAAGCTTTCTTT. The variable domain in full, with the rest retrieved from reference TRBV18 and TRBJ1-1, is NAGVMQNPRHLVRRRGQEARLRCSPMKGHSHVYWYRQLPEEGLKFMVYLQKENIIDESGMPKERFSAEFPKEGPSILRIQQVVRGDSAAYFCASSPRTGGSSEAFFGQGTRLTVV.

The chain is built from TRBV7-8 and TRBJ2-2; no clear D gene. CDR3 size: 11 residues. Looked up from germline, CDR1 is SGHVS and CDR2 is FQNEAQ. The germline V and J ends were trimmed by 6 bases and 5 bases, with 4 bases remaining between them. CDR3 protein: CASRGTGELFF. CDR3 DNA sequence: TGTGCCAGCAGGGGGACCGGGGAGCTGTTTTTT.

The rearrangement links TRBV9 to TRBJ2-5, with no clear D. The germline V and J ends were trimmed by 0 bases and 1 base, with 4 bases remaining between them. The CDR3 is 13 amino acids. In germline, CDR1 is SGDLS, CDR2 YYNGEE. The CDR3 is CASSVGFQETQYF. Written as DNA, the CDR3 is TGTGCCAGCAGCGTAGGCTTCCAAGAGACCCAGTACTTC.

This sequence joins TRBV10-3 and TRBJ1-1; possible D gene TRBD1, 6 bases. This CDR3 has 14 amino acids. From germline, CDR1 is ENHRY and CDR2 SYGVKD. V was trimmed by 3 bases and J by 5 bases, leaving 13 bases between them. The CDR3 region has the DNA TGTGCCATCAGTGAAGGGGGGCTTGGGACTGAAGCTTTCTTT. As protein: CAISEGGLGTEAFF.

V usage is TRBV5-1 and J usage is TRBJ2-7, with a tentative D call TRBD2 (6 bases). The CDR3 sequence is 14 residues long. The germline gives CDR1 SGHRS, CDR2 YFSETQ. With 0 bases removed from V and 5 bases from J, the gap between germline ends came to 12 bases. This chain's CDR3 is CASSLGTPGDEQYF. The CDR3 DNA is TGCGCCAGCAGCTTGGGGACTCCGGGGGACGAGCAGTACTTC.

V usage is TRBV5-4 and J usage is TRBJ2-1, with 7 bases matching TRBD1. In germline, CDR1 is SGHNT, CDR2 YYREEE (reference sequence). J was trimmed by 1 base and V by 3 bases; bases with no gene match: 7. This CDR3 region has 16 residues. CDR3: CASSSMTGKSYNEQFF. The DNA of the CDR3 is TGTGCCAGCAGCTCCATGACAGGGAAGTCCTACAATGAGCAGTTCTTC.

J is TRBJ2-3 and V is TRBV10-2; 12 bases match TRBD2. Germline-derived CDR1 and CDR2 are WSHSY and SAAADI. V trimming: 10 bases; J trimming: 4 bases; junction bases outside the gene matches: 12. This CDR3 is built from 16 residues. The DNA of the CDR3 is TGCGCCACCACTGCTCGACTAGCGGGAGAGGCAGATACGCAGTATTTT. Translating it yields CATTARLAGEADTQYF.

This chain connects TRBV27 to TRBJ1-4; D uncertain. Deletions cut 7 bases from V and 6 bases from J, with 15 bases between. Germline-derived CDR1 and CDR2 are MNHEY and SMNVEV (reference sequence). This CDR3 spans 14 amino acids. The CDR3 nucleotides read TGTGCCAGCAAAGGGCACAGCGGGGATGAAAAACTGTTTTTT. Protein product: CASKGHSGDEKLFF.

V is TRBV9 and J is TRBJ1-6; D unclear. V lost 0 bases and J lost 8, with 9 bases in between. CDR3 length: 14 amino acids. CDR1 and CDR2 from the germline V gene are SGDLS and YYNGEE. This CDR3 is CASSVGGPDSPLHF. Here the CDR3 DNA reads TGTGCCAGCAGCGTAGGAGGGCCGGATTCACCCCTCCACTTT.